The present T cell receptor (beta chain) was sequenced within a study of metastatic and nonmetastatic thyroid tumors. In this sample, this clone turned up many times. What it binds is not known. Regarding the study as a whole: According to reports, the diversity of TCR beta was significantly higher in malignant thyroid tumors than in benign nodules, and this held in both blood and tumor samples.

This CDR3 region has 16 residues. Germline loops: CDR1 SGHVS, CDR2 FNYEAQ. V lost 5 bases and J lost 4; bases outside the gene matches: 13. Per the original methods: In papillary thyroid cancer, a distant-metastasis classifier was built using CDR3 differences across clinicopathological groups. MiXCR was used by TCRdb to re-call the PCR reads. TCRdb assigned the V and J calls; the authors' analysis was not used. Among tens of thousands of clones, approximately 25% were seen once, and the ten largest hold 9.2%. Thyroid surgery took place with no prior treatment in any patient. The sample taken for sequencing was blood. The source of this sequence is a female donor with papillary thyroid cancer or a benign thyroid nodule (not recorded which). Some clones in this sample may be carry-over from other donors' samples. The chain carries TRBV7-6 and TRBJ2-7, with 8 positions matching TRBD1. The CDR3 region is CASSVGQGGSKYEQYF. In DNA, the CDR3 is TGTGCCAGCAGCGTCGGACAGGGTGGATCAAAGTACGAGCAGTACTTC.